These T cell receptor beta chains were read from a single sample in a study of cytomegalovirus exposure and HLA in healthy donors. TCRdb's table, derived via immunoSEQ multiplex PCR, lists solely in-frame clones and lacks some. The data contain tens of thousands of clones, approximately 80% of them singletons. Specimen: PBMCs. The receptors come from a woman aged 25-40 years in good health and CMV-seronegative. CDR3s include the opening cysteine and the closing phenylalanine or tryptophan. D genes are given only for firm matches. Clone size is stated in some rows and not others, as once, few, many or a class when expanded.

V: TRBV28; size: NA; J: TRBJ2-1; D: TRBD1; CDR3: CASSLFAISGGRYNEQFF
V: TRBV5-5; size: NA; J: TRBJ2-3; D: NA; CDR3: CASSLDLNTQYF
V: TRBV5-1; size: few; J: TRBJ2-3; D: TRBD1; CDR3: CASSLGQGTSTDTQYF
V: TRBV19; size: NA; J: TRBJ1-2; D: NA; CDR3: CASSIEQAYGYTF
V: TRBV6-1; size: NA; J: TRBJ1-2; D: NA; CDR3: CASRPNRYYGYTF
V: TRBV28; size: NA; J: TRBJ1-5; D: TRBD1; CDR3: CASSWGDSQPQHF
V: TRBV28; size: NA; J: TRBJ1-2; D: NA; CDR3: CASSAPRLPGNYGYTF
V: TRBV14; size: NA; J: TRBJ2-7; D: TRBD2; CDR3: CASSPPGLAVYEQYF
V: TRBV6-5; size: NA; J: TRBJ1-4; D: TRBD1; CDR3: CASKNDRANEKLFF
V: TRBV28; size: NA; J: TRBJ2-1; D: NA; CDR3: CASTRPGTSYEQFF
V: TRBV10-3; size: NA; J: TRBJ2-1; D: TRBD2; CDR3: CAISQREAGNEQFF
V: TRBV9; size: few; J: TRBJ2-3; D: TRBD1; CDR3: CASSPSDRGRGDTQYF
V: TRBV9; size: NA; J: TRBJ2-3; D: TRBD2; CDR3: CASSAIAGVGTDTQYF
V: TRBV7-8; size: NA; J: TRBJ2-3; D: TRBD2; CDR3: CASSPPGGLSTDTQYF
V: TRBV18; size: NA; J: TRBJ2-3; D: TRBD2; CDR3: CASSPPGGYADTQYF
V: TRBV5-1; size: NA; J: TRBJ1-4; D: TRBD1; CDR3: CASSSQEQGANEKLFF
V: TRBV30; size: NA; J: TRBJ1-5; D: NA; CDR3: CASSSGRGSRSNQPQHF
V: TRBV10-3; size: NA; J: TRBJ1-2; D: TRBD1; CDR3: CAISDPGTGGNYGYTF
V: TRBV27; size: NA; J: TRBJ1-1; D: NA; CDR3: CASSARPDTLNTEAFF
V: TRBV2; size: NA; J: TRBJ1-4; D: NA; CDR3: CASSEDYEKLFF
V: TRBV6-5; size: NA; J: TRBJ1-1; D: TRBD1; CDR3: CASSYRGLTEAFF
V: TRBV16; size: NA; J: TRBJ2-7; D: NA; CDR3: CASSSQEASFSEQYF
V: TRBV9; size: NA; J: TRBJ2-7; D: TRBD1; CDR3: CASSAGTGGSYEQYF
V: TRBV28; size: NA; J: TRBJ2-2; D: TRBD1; CDR3: CASARDRRRSGELFF
V: TRBV15; size: NA; J: TRBJ1-2; D: NA; CDR3: CATSRSTGGSGYGYTF
V: TRBV9; size: NA; J: TRBJ2-5; D: TRBD2; CDR3: CASSVGTSGSRETQYF
V: TRBV2; size: NA; J: TRBJ1-5; D: NA; CDR3: CASSGGEGPCSNQPQHF
V: TRBV7-6; size: NA; J: TRBJ2-3; D: NA; CDR3: CASSYGGSTDTQYF
V: TRBV9; size: NA; J: TRBJ2-7; D: TRBD2; CDR3: CASSVAGTSDYEQYF
V: TRBV29-1; size: NA; J: TRBJ1-1; D: NA; CDR3: CSVGFQDEAFF
V: TRBV7-9; size: NA; J: TRBJ2-1; D: NA; CDR3: CASQWGIYEQFF
V: TRBV10-3; size: NA; J: TRBJ2-3; D: NA; CDR3: CAISVAASTDTQYF
V: TRBV28; size: NA; J: TRBJ2-7; D: TRBD2; CDR3: CASSLGGSYEQYF
V: TRBV2; size: NA; J: TRBJ2-5; D: TRBD1; CDR3: CASSDRGQGEETQYF
V: TRBV28; size: NA; J: TRBJ1-2; D: NA; CDR3: CASSFGARRLNYGYTF
V: TRBV6-6; size: NA; J: TRBJ1-2; D: NA; CDR3: CASTDYYGYTF
V: TRBV18; size: NA; J: TRBJ1-1; D: NA; CDR3: CASSRDKNTEAFF
V: TRBV29-1; size: NA; J: TRBJ2-5; D: NA; CDR3: CSVEDTGSQETQYF
V: TRBV5-1; size: once; J: TRBJ2-1; D: NA; CDR3: CASSPGGAGVYNEQFF
V: TRBV2; size: NA; J: TRBJ2-2; D: TRBD2; CDR3: CASSEGGLAGGLFAGELFF
V: TRBV18; size: few; J: TRBJ2-1; D: TRBD1; CDR3: CASSPGQGEIGEQFF
V: TRBV7-2; size: NA; J: TRBJ2-7; D: NA; CDR3: CASSLNRRGYEQYF
V: TRBV6-5; size: once; J: TRBJ2-7; D: NA; CDR3: CASSYRLSDYEQYF
V: TRBV7-8; size: NA; J: TRBJ2-3; D: TRBD2; CDR3: CASSSPPSTSGRTKASTDTQYF
V: TRBV18; size: NA; J: TRBJ1-1; D: NA; CDR3: CASSPLGTTNTEAFF
V: TRBV27; size: NA; J: TRBJ2-1; D: TRBD2; CDR3: CASSQGTSGRRYNEQFF
V: TRBV5-1; size: NA; J: TRBJ2-5; D: TRBD1; CDR3: CASSPGTGRGETQYF
V: TRBV6-5; size: NA; J: TRBJ2-1; D: TRBD2; CDR3: CATSLATVGNEQFF
V: TRBV9; size: NA; J: TRBJ2-6; D: TRBD2; CDR3: CASSLGLVSHSGANVLTF
V: TRBV4-1; size: NA; J: TRBJ2-5; D: TRBD2; CDR3: CASSQFPPSGLQETQYF
V: TRBV6-1; size: NA; J: TRBJ1-5; D: TRBD1; CDR3: CATKGGQGKAQPQHF
V: TRBV21-1; size: few; J: TRBJ1-2; D: NA; CDR3: CASSKALRYGYTF
V: TRBV19; size: NA; J: TRBJ2-2; D: NA; CDR3: CASSIYQTNTGELFF
V: TRBV6-1; size: NA; J: TRBJ2-7; D: NA; CDR3: CATWRTAIYEQYF
V: TRBV14; size: NA; J: TRBJ1-3; D: NA; CDR3: CASSQVRLASPGNTIYF
V: TRBV6-5; size: NA; J: TRBJ2-3; D: NA; CDR3: CASSGRGLGTDTQYF
V: TRBV21-1; size: NA; J: TRBJ1-3; D: NA; CDR3: CASSKSLTSDSLFSGNTIYF
V: TRBV28; size: NA; J: TRBJ2-1; D: NA; CDR3: CASSYSSGAGYNEQFF